Listed below are T cell receptor beta chains from one sample, sequenced in a study of blood T cell repertoires in COVID-19. The method was immunoSEQ multiplex PCR; TCRdb's version includes in-frame clones alone and lacks a portion of them. Of a few hundred thousand clones detected, 86% appear once; the ten largest clones hold roughly 4.2%. Sequences were obtained from PBMCs or T cells enriched from blood (not recorded which). The receptor source for this set is a woman aged 40 to 50 with acute COVID-19. Both conserved end residues are part of each CDR3. The D gene is left open where the match is weak. Size is omitted from some rows. Given values are once, few, many or a class for expanded clones.

J gene: TRBJ2-6; D gene: TRBD1; V gene: TRBV27; clone size: once; CDR3 protein: CASSPTGPAGANVLTF; CDR3 DNA: TGTGCCAGCAGTCCGACAGGGCCCGCTGGGGCCAACGTCCTGACTTTC
J gene: TRBJ1-5; D gene: TRBD1; V gene: TRBV10-3; clone size: few; CDR3 protein: CASPRQGAKPQHF; CDR3 DNA: TGTGCCAGCCCTAGGCAGGGGGCAAAGCCCCAGCATTTT
J gene: TRBJ2-1; D gene: TRBD2; V gene: TRBV14; clone size: .; CDR3 protein: CASSQDKSGGPYNEQFF; CDR3 DNA: TGTGCCAGCAGCCAAGATAAAAGCGGGGGACCCTACAATGAGCAGTTCTTC
J gene: TRBJ2-7; D gene: TRBD1; V gene: TRBV5-4; clone size: .; CDR3 protein: CASSSPRGQVEEQYF; CDR3 DNA: TGTGCCAGCAGCTCCCCCAGGGGGCAAGTAGAGGAGCAGTACTTC
J gene: TRBJ2-2; D gene: TRBD2; V gene: TRBV7-3; clone size: .; CDR3 protein: CASSLNALAGYGELFF; CDR3 DNA: TGTGCCAGCAGCTTAAACGCCCTAGCGGGGTACGGGGAGCTGTTTTTT
J gene: TRBJ1-3; D gene: TRBD1; V gene: TRBV6-5; clone size: once; CDR3 protein: CASSSMTGTGNTIYF; CDR3 DNA: TGTGCCAGCAGTAGCATGACAGGGACTGGAAACACCATATATTTT
J gene: TRBJ2-2; D gene: .; V gene: TRBV7-3; clone size: .; CDR3 protein: CASSTHGTTNTGELFF; CDR3 DNA: TGTGCCAGCAGCACCCACGGGACAACAAACACCGGGGAGCTGTTTTTT
J gene: TRBJ2-7; D gene: .; V gene: TRBV14; clone size: .; CDR3 protein: CASSPLTQGFFYEQYF; CDR3 DNA: TGTGCCAGCAGCCCACTCACCCAGGGGTTTTTCTACGAGCAGTACTTC
J gene: TRBJ2-7; D gene: .; V gene: TRBV19; clone size: once; CDR3 protein: CASSVRGNFYEQYF; CDR3 DNA: TGTGCCAGTAGTGTCAGGGGCAATTTCTACGAGCAGTACTTC
J gene: TRBJ2-7; D gene: .; V gene: TRBV6-2/TRBV6-3; clone size: .; CDR3 protein: CASSPDMSSYEQYF; CDR3 DNA: TGTGCCAGCAGTCCGGACATGTCCTCCTACGAGCAGTACTTC
J gene: TRBJ1-2; D gene: .; V gene: TRBV7-2; clone size: .; CDR3 protein: CASSLVLSRNYGYTF; CDR3 DNA: TGTGCCAGCAGCTTAGTTCTCAGTCGAAACTATGGCTACACCTTC
J gene: TRBJ2-6; D gene: TRBD1; V gene: TRBV5-4; clone size: .; CDR3 protein: CASSRATQGAPGANVLTF; CDR3 DNA: TGTGCCAGCAGCAGGGCAACGCAGGGGGCGCCCGGGGCCAACGTCCTGACTTTC
J gene: TRBJ1-6; D gene: TRBD1; V gene: TRBV7-3; clone size: .; CDR3 protein: CASSAGQGINSPLHF; CDR3 DNA: TGTGCCAGCAGCGCCGGACAGGGGATAAATTCACCCCTCCACTTT
J gene: TRBJ1-6; D gene: .; V gene: TRBV2; clone size: .; CDR3 protein: CASSVGPPKGYSPLHF; CDR3 DNA: TGTGCCAGCAGTGTAGGGCCCCCAAAGGGGTATTCACCCCTCCACTTT
J gene: TRBJ2-5; D gene: .; V gene: TRBV6-1; clone size: .; CDR3 protein: CASSEGFRGGETQYF; CDR3 DNA: TGTGCCAGCAGTGAAGGATTTAGGGGGGGAGAGACCCAGTACTTC
J gene: TRBJ2-7; D gene: TRBD1; V gene: TRBV6-6; clone size: .; CDR3 protein: CASSSRTGVTYEQYF; CDR3 DNA: TGTGCCAGCAGTTCAAGGACAGGGGTCACCTACGAGCAGTACTTC
J gene: TRBJ2-1; D gene: TRBD2; V gene: TRBV9; clone size: .; CDR3 protein: CASSVSGGSSYNEQFF; CDR3 DNA: TGTGCCAGCAGCGTAAGCGGGGGGAGCTCCTACAATGAGCAGTTCTTC
J gene: TRBJ2-7; D gene: TRBD2; V gene: TRBV27; clone size: .; CDR3 protein: CASSLSVTSGSYEQYF; CDR3 DNA: TGTGCCAGCAGTTTATCGGTGACTAGCGGGAGCTACGAGCAGTACTTC
J gene: TRBJ2-1; D gene: TRBD2; V gene: TRBV9; clone size: .; CDR3 protein: CASSAGGSSYNEQFF; CDR3 DNA: TGTGCCAGCAGCGCCGGGGGGAGCTCCTACAATGAGCAGTTCTTC
J gene: TRBJ2-3; D gene: .; V gene: TRBV28; clone size: .; CDR3 protein: CASSGGVLDTQYF; CDR3 DNA: TGTGCCAGCTCGGGCGGGGTGTTAGATACGCAGTATTTT
J gene: TRBJ1-5; D gene: .; V gene: TRBV15; clone size: .; CDR3 protein: CATSPEGGSNQPQHF; CDR3 DNA: TGTGCCACCAGCCCGGAAGGGGGAAGCAATCAGCCCCAGCATTTT
J gene: TRBJ2-1; D gene: TRBD1; V gene: TRBV7-3; clone size: .; CDR3 protein: CASSLRPTGHEQFF; CDR3 DNA: TGTGCCAGCAGCCTCCGACCGACAGGGCATGAGCAGTTCTTC
J gene: TRBJ2-3; D gene: .; V gene: TRBV27; clone size: .; CDR3 protein: CASSSRERFTDTQYF; CDR3 DNA: TGTGCCAGCAGTTCTCGGGAGAGATTCACAGATACGCAGTATTTT
J gene: TRBJ1-2; D gene: .; V gene: TRBV7-2; clone size: .; CDR3 protein: CASSLGITGKGYTF; CDR3 DNA: TGTGCCAGCAGCTTAGGGATCACAGGGAAGGGCTACACCTTC
J gene: TRBJ2-2; D gene: TRBD1; V gene: TRBV18; clone size: .; CDR3 protein: CASSPTTGGWELFF; CDR3 DNA: TGTGCCAGCTCACCTACGACAGGGGGTTGGGAGCTGTTTTTT
J gene: TRBJ2-1; D gene: TRBD2; V gene: TRBV19; clone size: .; CDR3 protein: CASSIGSGGAGEQFF; CDR3 DNA: TGTGCCAGTAGTATTGGTAGCGGGGGGGCTGGTGAGCAGTTCTTC
J gene: TRBJ1-2; D gene: .; V gene: TRBV19; clone size: once; CDR3 protein: CASKTGSPNGYTF; CDR3 DNA: TGTGCCAGCAAAACCGGGTCCCCAAATGGCTACACCTTC
J gene: TRBJ1-2; D gene: .; V gene: TRBV5-4; clone size: .; CDR3 protein: CASSSNKEGTYGYTF; CDR3 DNA: TGTGCCAGCAGTTCCAATAAGGAGGGCACCTATGGCTACACCTTC